This passage covers 19 T cell receptor beta chains from one sample sequenced in a study of identical twins. Using its own MiXCR run on the 5' RACE reads, TCRdb lists one record per CDR3 protein. The profile shows about 890,000 distinct CDR3 sequences, roughly 12% of them singletons. The sample was also linked to a second study, of yellow fever vaccine responses in identical twins.

The sample comprised PBMCs. The receptors were sampled from a woman under 30 in good health.

This clonotype has just a few counts. The chain carries TRBV27 and TRBJ2-1; TRBD2 aligns across 9 bases. This CDR3 has 18 residues. Germline lookup yields CDR1 MNHEY and CDR2 SMNVEV (reference sequence). V was pared by 0 bases and J by 7 bases, with 13 bases of the junction left unmatched. CDR3 bases: TGTGCCAGCAGTTTATCTCACAGCGGGAGGCCCGTCGGGAATGAGCAGTTCTTC. It encodes CASSLSHSGRPVGNEQFF.

This clonotype was counted between two and nine times. The rearrangement joins TRBV13 to TRBJ2-5; D possibly corresponds to TRBD1 (5 bases). V lost 3 bases and J 5 bases, leaving 10 bases between the germline ends. Per the germline V gene, CDR1 is PRHDT and CDR2 is FYEKMQ (reference sequence). CDR3 size: 13 residues. The chain's CDR3 is CASSFPGRETQYF. CDR3 in DNA: TGTGCCAGCAGCTTTCCAGGGCGGGAGACCCAGTACTTC.

The genes are TRBV20-1 and TRBJ2-1; D gene unclear. Deletions cut 7 bases from V and 8 bases from J, with 12 bases between. This CDR3 comprises 11 residues. Germline V gene sequence: CDR1 DFQATT, CDR2 SNEGSKA (reference sequence). CDR3 protein: CSVPPVDEQFF. The DNA for the CDR3 is TGCAGTGTTCCTCCTGTAGATGAGCAGTTCTTC.

This clonotype showed up just a few times. The chain recombines TRBV12-3 or TRBV12-4 with TRBJ2-6; 8 bases agree with TRBD1. Trimming removed 6 bases from V and 0 bases from J; junction bases left unmatched: 7. The CDR3 is made up of 17 amino acids. This CDR3 is CASRPRQGNSGANVLTF. For the CDR3, the DNA is TGTGCCAGCAGGCCACGACAGGGGAACTCTGGGGCCAACGTCCTGACTTTC.

This clonotype was detected only a few times. The V call is TRBV6-1, the J call TRBJ2-5; D gene uncertain. The V gene's germline CDR1 is MNHNS and CDR2 SASEGT. V was cut by 10 bases and J by 3 bases, with 18 bases left in between. The CDR3 spans 14 residues. The DNA for the CDR3 is TGTGCCACTCAATTAGATGTCCAGAAAGAGACCCAGTACTTC. It translates to CATQLDVQKETQYF.

Details on this clonotype: It may be a read error: a sequence one base away is much more abundant. The chain is built from TRBV5-1 and TRBJ1-6, with 8 bases aligning to TRBD1. Trimming removed 2 bases from V and 11 bases from J; junction bases left unmatched: 6. The V gene's germline CDR1 is SGHRS and CDR2 YFSETQ. The CDR3 has 14 residues. This CDR3 is CASSFAGGNPPLHF. The CDR3 DNA reads as TGCGCCAGCAGCTTCGCAGGGGGCAATCCACCCCTCCACTTT.

The sample holds a few counts of this clonotype. DNA of the CDR3: TGTGCCATCAGTGACCTCACCACTGAAGCTTTCTTT. Translation: CAISDLTTEAFF. The chain carries TRBV10-3 and TRBJ1-1; D not resolved. CDR1 and CDR2 (germline): ENHRY, SYGVKD. The CDR3 runs 12 residues. V dropped 3 bases and J dropped 4 bases, with 6 bases sitting between them.

The table lists this clonotype with many counts. The V call is TRBV7-2, the J call TRBJ1-2; D unresolved. V was cut by 6 bases and J by 8 bases, with 10 bases left in between. The CDR3 totals 11 residues. Germline V gene data show CDR1 as SGHTA and CDR2 as FQGNSA. DNA for the CDR3: TGTGCCAGCAGACAGCGTCTGGGCTACACCTTC. This gives the protein CASRQRLGYTF.

The CDR3 protein is CASSPSPGQIIKQFF. CDR3 sequence (DNA): TGTGCCAGCAGCCCAAGTCCGGGACAGATAATAAAGCAGTTCTTC. The J gene is TRBJ2-1, the V gene TRBV7-6; 7 positions match TRBD1. The germline V gene encodes CDR1 SGHVS and CDR2 FNYEAQ. This CDR3 is 15 amino acids long. V was clipped by 5 bases and J by 11 bases; unmatched bases: 15.

The rearrangement links TRBV12-3 or TRBV12-4 to TRBJ2-1; D call uncertain. This CDR3 is 14 amino acids long. V was shortened by 6 bases and J by 5 bases, with 14 bases between the two germline ends. CDR3 bases: TGTGCCAGCAGCCCGCTGGGGTCAGACAATGAGCAGTTCTTC. Translated, it gives CASSPLGSDNEQFF.

A remark on this clonotype: Mismatch with germline at one junction end may stem from a read error. The chain employs TRBV7-9 and TRBJ1-2; no definite D call. Germline-derived CDR1 and CDR2 are SEHNR and FQNEAQ (reference sequence). There are 16 residues in the CDR3. This CDR3 is CASSVAGSPQHYGYTF. The CDR3 DNA reads TGTGCCAGCAGCGTAGCCGGGTCCCCGCAGCACTATGGCTACACCTTC.

This clonotype was detected ten times or more. The J gene is TRBJ2-7, the V gene TRBV12-3 or TRBV12-4; perhaps TRBD1 as D (5 bases). V gave up 6 bases and J gave up 0 bases, with 15 bases separating them. CDR3 length: 15 residues. The CDR3 region has the DNA TGTGCCAGCAGCCCCTGGGGCTCCCGCTCCTACGAGCAGTACTTC. Protein product: CASSPWGSRSYEQYF.

This clonotype was recorded a few times. The chain recombines TRBV7-2 with TRBJ2-1; D call uncertain. Germline lookup yields CDR1 SGHTA and CDR2 FQGNSA. The CDR3 sequence is 12 residues long. Trimming removed 5 bases at V and 15 bases at J, with 17 bases between. CDR3 nucleotide sequence: TGTGCCAGCAGCCTGGGGTGGGTTCGGCGGTTCTTC. It specifies CASSLGWVRRFF.

This clonotype appeared a few times. J is TRBJ2-1 and V is TRBV11-2; 9 bases agree with TRBD1. The CDR3 is 16 residues long. J gave up 2 bases and V 1 base, and 3 bases lay outside the gene matches. CDR1 is SGHAT and CDR2 is FQNNGV in the germline V gene. CDR3 coding DNA: TGTGCCAGCAGCTTAGCAACAGGGGGCACCTACAATGAGCAGTTCTTC. Its protein product is CASSLATGGTYNEQFF.

Many counts were recorded for this clonotype. This sequence joins TRBV3-1 and TRBJ2-6, with TRBD1 matching 11 bases. V was clipped by 5 bases and J by 3 bases; unmatched bases: 6. This CDR3 spans 17 amino acids. Germline V lookup: CDR1 LGHDT, CDR2 YNNKEL (reference sequence). CDR3 protein: CASSTGQGARGANVLTF. CDR3 nucleotide sequence: TGTGCCAGCAGCACCGGACAGGGGGCTCGTGGGGCCAACGTCCTGACTTTC.

This clonotype was observed a handful of times. The genes are TRBV20-1 and TRBJ2-3; 10 nucleotides align to TRBD2. The J segment lost 2 bases and the V segment lost 6 bases, leaving 11 bases of the junction unmatched. This CDR3 has 16 amino acids. Germline CDR1 reads DFQATT; CDR2 reads SNEGSKA (reference sequence). DNA for the CDR3: TGCAGTGCGGGGGGTAGCGGGAGGAAATTCACAGATACGCAGTATTTT. Residues: CSAGGSGRKFTDTQYF.

This clonotype was seen more than once but under ten times. The chain employs TRBV24-1 and TRBJ1-2, with 8 bases lining up with TRBD1. The CDR3 covers 14 residues. The germline V gene has CDR1 KGHDR and CDR2 SFDVKD. J was trimmed by 9 bases and V by 4 bases; bases with no gene match: 9. The CDR3 protein is CATSDKDRVGRYTF. CDR3 bases: TGTGCCACCAGTGACAAGGACAGGGTTGGTCGCTACACCTTC.

The chain links TRBV11-2 to TRBJ2-7; D call uncertain. Germline loops: CDR1 SGHAT, CDR2 FQNNGV. The CDR3 sequence is 14 residues long. V lost 1 base and J lost 3, with 10 bases in between. This CDR3 is CASSLAPSGYEQYF. In DNA form, the CDR3 reads TGTGCCAGCAGCTTAGCCCCCTCGGGCTACGAGCAGTACTTC.

This clonotype was detected a few times. CDR3 DNA: TGTGCCAGCAGTTTAGTCCCCCGGACCGGGGAGCTGTTTTTT. It codes for CASSLVPRTGELFF. The rearrangement joins TRBV12-3 or TRBV12-4 to TRBJ2-2; D is unclear. The CDR3 contains 14 residues. Trimming stripped 1 base from V and 5 bases from J, with 8 bases between.